Presented here are 16 T cell receptor beta chains from one specimen sequenced in a study of CD8 T cells in ankylosing spondylitis. The study's findings and limits: For ankylosing spondylitis blood, a TCR beta motif of under ten highly homologous variants appeared characteristic.

No antigen has been assigned to these receptors. TCRdb re-called the 5' RACE reads through MiXCR, storing one row per CDR3 protein. The sample lists around 480,000 distinct CDR3 sequences, about a sixth occurring once. Sequenced: blood, either unsorted or a sorted T cell fraction (not recorded which). The receptors shown here come from a male donor with ankylosing spondylitis.

The table lists this clonotype with a few counts. The V and J genes are TRBV9 and TRBJ2-2, with D possibly being TRBD2 (5 bases). V dropped 5 bases and J dropped 7 bases, with 18 bases sitting between them. The CDR3 spans 15 residues. CDR1 is SGDLS, CDR2 YYNGEE, per germline. In DNA, the CDR3 is TGTGCCAGCAGGAGGGAAAAGGGAAAACGCGGGGAGCTGTTTTTT. Translated, it gives CASRREKGKRGELFF. The variable domain in full, completed from reference TRBV9 and TRBJ2-2, reads DSGVTQTPKHLITATGQRVTLRCSPRSGDLSVYWYQQSLDQGLQFLIQYYNGEERAKGNILERFSAQQFPDLHSELNLSSLELGDSALYFCASRREKGKRGELFFGEGSRLTVL.

In this sample, this clonotype turned up many times. The chain employs TRBV5-5 and TRBJ2-1, with D possibly TRBD1 on 6 matching bases. V was pared by 5 bases and J by 5 bases, with 17 bases between. This CDR3 has 15 amino acids. The germline V gene encodes CDR1 SGHKS and CDR2 YYEKEE (reference sequence). In DNA form, the CDR3 reads TGTGCCAGCAGGTCCTGGTGGGGGCTCAACAATGAGCAGTTCTTC. Protein: CASRSWWGLNNEQFF. The full variable domain, in which reference TRBV5-5 and TRBJ2-1 provide the parts outside the CDR3, is DAGVTQSPTHLIKTRGQQVTLRCSPISGHKSVSWYQQVLGQGPQFIFQYYEKEERGRGNFPDRFSARQFPNYSSELNVNALLLGDSALYLCASRSWWGLNNEQFFGPGTRLTVL.

This clonotype was seen only a few times. V and J are TRBV12-5 and TRBJ2-4; D is unresolved. The germline CDR1 and CDR2 sequences are LGHNT and FRNRAP. V gave up 1 base and J gave up 2 bases, with 6 bases separating them. The CDR3 consists of 14 residues. As DNA, the CDR3 is TGTGCTAGTGGTTTGGGGGGTACCAAAAACATTCAGTACTTC. Its translation is CASGLGGTKNIQYF.

J is TRBJ2-3 and V is TRBV20-1, with 10 bases fitting TRBD2. Germline values: CDR1 DFQATT, CDR2 SNEGSKA (reference sequence). The CDR3 loop spans 14 amino acids. Losses at the gene ends were 4 bases for V and 5 bases for J; bases not matched to a gene: 6. CDR3 DNA sequence: TGCAGTGCTAACCTAGCGGGGGTAGTAGATACGCAGTATTTT. Translating it yields CSANLAGVVDTQYF.

The chain uses TRBV20-1 and TRBJ1-1; D might be TRBD1 (6 bases). Germline CDR1 DFQATT, CDR2 SNEGSKA (reference sequence). Trimming left V 4 bases short and J 1 base short, with 16 bases between. This CDR3 contains 15 residues. CDR3 amino acids: CSATKRLGGNTEAFF. The CDR3 DNA reads as TGCAGTGCTACTAAGCGATTAGGGGGGAACACTGAAGCTTTCTTT.

The V gene is TRBV7-3, the J gene TRBJ2-3, with 8 bases identical to TRBD1. Germline values: CDR1 SGHTA, CDR2 FQGTGA. Trimming cost V 5 bases and J 4 bases; bases outside gene matches: 5. The CDR3 spans 14 residues. This chain's CDR3 is CASSHDRGADTQYF. CDR3 coding DNA: TGTGCCAGCAGCCATGACAGGGGAGCAGATACGCAGTATTTT.

The chain couples TRBV7-9 to TRBJ1-5; 7 bases agree with TRBD1. Germline V gene data show CDR1 as SEHNR and CDR2 as FQNEAQ (reference sequence). Trimming took 4 bases from V and 6 from J; bases not matched to a gene: 6. The CDR3 runs 14 residues. CDR3 loop: CASSSTGEAQPQHF. DNA of the CDR3: TGTGCCAGCAGCTCCACAGGGGAAGCTCAGCCCCAGCATTTT.

This rearrangement joins TRBV11-1 to TRBJ2-1; TRBD2 might be the D (7 bases). The CDR3 sequence is 19 residues long. V was shortened by 5 bases and J by 3 bases, with 26 bases between the two germline ends. Germline lookup yields CDR1 SGHAT and CDR2 FQDESV (reference sequence). The CDR3 DNA reads as TGTGCCAGCAGCCTAGGACTAGGGGGAGCTCAGTCCTACTACAATGAGCAGTTCTTC. This codes for CASSLGLGGAQSYYNEQFF.

V gene TRBV10-2 combines with J gene TRBJ2-1; 10 nucleotides match TRBD1. V was clipped by 5 bases and J by 7 bases; unmatched bases: 8. The germline V gene has CDR1 WSHSY and CDR2 SAAADI. The CDR3 covers 15 residues. CDR3 amino acids: CASSRGQGIRNEQFF. CDR3 sequence (DNA): TGCGCCAGCAGTAGGGGACAGGGGATAAGGAATGAGCAGTTCTTC.

The chain has TRBV9 and TRBJ1-5; D unclear. Trimming shortened V by 0 bases and J by 9 bases, and 10 bases separated the two germline ends. This CDR3 has 13 amino acids. The germline V gene encodes CDR1 SGDLS and CDR2 YYNGEE. For the CDR3, the DNA is TGTGCCAGCAGCGTAGAGGTGGACGGGCCCCAGCATTTT. Its translation is CASSVEVDGPQHF.

This clonotype was picked up many times. J is TRBJ1-5 and V is TRBV12-3 or TRBV12-4, with TRBD1 matching over 7 bases. CDR3 size: 16 residues. The J segment lost 3 bases and the V segment lost 5 bases, leaving 10 bases of the junction unmatched. The CDR3 loop reads CASSPGQLSSNQPQHF. For the CDR3, the DNA is TGTGCCAGCAGTCCGGGACAGTTAAGTTCCAATCAGCCCCAGCATTTT.

The chain carries TRBV28 and TRBJ1-6; no firm D call. Trimming removed 5 bases from V and 8 bases from J, with 16 bases in between. Germline V gene lookup returns CDR1 MDHEN and CDR2 SYDVKM. This CDR3 spans 15 amino acids. Here the CDR3 DNA reads TGTGCCAGCAGTACCGCCCCTCTACTCGATTCACCCCTCCACTTT. It translates to CASSTAPLLDSPLHF.

The V call is TRBV11-2, the J call TRBJ2-7, with unresolved D. The germline gives CDR1 SGHAT, CDR2 FQNNGV. The ends were cut back, 6 bases at V and 7 bases at J, with 7 bases in the middle. This CDR3 has 10 amino acids. CDR3 amino acids: CASSQLEQYF. The CDR3 bases are TGTGCCAGCAGTCAGTTGGAGCAGTACTTC.

This clonotype was picked up a small number of times. The chain uses TRBV28 and TRBJ2-7; D possibly corresponds to TRBD1 (5 bases). The CDR3 loop spans 15 amino acids. Germline V gene lookup returns CDR1 MDHEN and CDR2 SYDVKM. V was shortened by 7 bases and J by 3 bases, with 19 bases between the two germline ends. DNA for the CDR3: TGTGCCAGCATCCCTACCCAGGGTCAGTTCTACGAGCAGTACTTC. This translates into CASIPTQGQFYEQYF. The variable domain in full, with the rest retrieved from reference TRBV28 and TRBJ2-7, is DVKVTQSSRYLVKRTGEKVFLECVQDMDHENMFWYRQDPGLGLRLIYFSYDVKMKEKGDIPEGYSVSREKKERFSLILESASTNQTSMYLCASIPTQGQFYEQYFGPGTRLTVT.

This clonotype turned up a few times. CDR3 DNA sequence: TGTGCCAGCAGCTTAGGGGCAACCGGGACTAGCGGGAGGGCCAATGAGCAGTTCTTC. Translating it yields CASSLGATGTSGRANEQFF. The J gene is TRBJ2-1, the V gene TRBV11-2; 16 nucleotides align to TRBD2. V lost 1 base and J lost 6; bases outside the gene matches: 9. The length of the CDR3 is 19 residues. The V gene's germline CDR1 is SGHAT and CDR2 FQNNGV.

The chain is built from TRBV6-2 or TRBV6-3 and TRBJ2-7; 7 positions match TRBD1. This CDR3 region has 19 residues. In germline, CDR1 is MNHEY, CDR2 SVGEGT. With V trimmed by 2 bases and J by 2 bases, 18 bases remained unmatched. The CDR3 DNA reads as TGTGCCAGCAGTTACCCATCGTCGGGGTACAGGGGATACCCCTACGAGCAGTACTTC. Residues: CASSYPSSGYRGYPYEQYF.